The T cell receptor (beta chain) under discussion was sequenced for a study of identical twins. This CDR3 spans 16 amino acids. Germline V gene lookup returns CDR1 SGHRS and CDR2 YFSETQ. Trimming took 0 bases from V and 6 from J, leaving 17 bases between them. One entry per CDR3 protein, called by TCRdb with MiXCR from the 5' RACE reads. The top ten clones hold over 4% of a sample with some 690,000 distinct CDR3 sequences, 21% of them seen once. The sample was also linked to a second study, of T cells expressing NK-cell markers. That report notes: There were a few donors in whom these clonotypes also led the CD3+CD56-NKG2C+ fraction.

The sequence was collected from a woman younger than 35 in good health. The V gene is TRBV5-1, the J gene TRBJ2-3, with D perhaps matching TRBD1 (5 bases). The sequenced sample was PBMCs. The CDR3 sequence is CASSLVRGARLDTQYF. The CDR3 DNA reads TGCGCCAGCAGCTTGGTTAGGGGCGCGAGGTTGGATACGCAGTATTTT.